This T cell receptor beta chain was captured by sequencing in a study of shared clonotypes between healthy human individuals. In its sample, this clone was seen a few times. With V trimmed by 5 bases and J by 2 bases, 5 bases remained unmatched. This CDR3 spans 16 amino acids. Germline CDR1 reads WSHSY; CDR2 reads SAAADI. Sequencing was performed with immunoSEQ multiplex PCR; in TCRdb, only in-frame clones are kept and a portion is missing. The table has hundreds of thousands of clones, just over 90% seen once. Naive CD8 cells were CD45RO-negative, positively selected for CCR7, excluding terminally differentiated effector memory CD45RA+ cells.

The chain combines TRBV10-2 with TRBJ2-7, with 14 bases matching TRBD2. The clonotype originates from a man aged 25-45 years in good health. The source material was naive CD8+ T cells sorted from blood. The CDR3 region has the DNA TGCGCCAGCAGTCAGACTAGCGGGAGGGCCCCCTACGAGCAGTACTTC. This codes for CASSQTSGRAPYEQYF.